This record covers a single T cell receptor (beta chain). What it recognizes is unknown. The CDR3 is 12 amino acids. V lost 5 bases and J lost 10; bases outside the gene matches: 2. Germline CDR1 is MNHEY and CDR2 is SVGAGI. TCRdb's table, derived via immunoSEQ multiplex PCR, lists solely in-frame clones and lacks some. The sample has some 32,000 clones, roughly four fifths seen once; the top ten hold more than 0.9%. The data stem from a study of T cells in narcolepsy. Findings and limits, study-wide: In some patient and control memory CD4+ samples, autoreactive clones were absent. Autoreactive clonotypes reportedly recurred in blood of same and different patients, not controls.

The source of this sequence is a human donor with narcolepsy. V gene TRBV6-5 combines with J gene TRBJ2-1; 10 positions agree with TRBD2. The sample comprised CD45RA- memory CD4+ T cells from PBMCs. The chain's CDR3 is CASSKTSGEQFF. The CDR3 DNA reads as TGTGCCAGCAGTAAGACTAGCGGGGAGCAGTTCTTC.